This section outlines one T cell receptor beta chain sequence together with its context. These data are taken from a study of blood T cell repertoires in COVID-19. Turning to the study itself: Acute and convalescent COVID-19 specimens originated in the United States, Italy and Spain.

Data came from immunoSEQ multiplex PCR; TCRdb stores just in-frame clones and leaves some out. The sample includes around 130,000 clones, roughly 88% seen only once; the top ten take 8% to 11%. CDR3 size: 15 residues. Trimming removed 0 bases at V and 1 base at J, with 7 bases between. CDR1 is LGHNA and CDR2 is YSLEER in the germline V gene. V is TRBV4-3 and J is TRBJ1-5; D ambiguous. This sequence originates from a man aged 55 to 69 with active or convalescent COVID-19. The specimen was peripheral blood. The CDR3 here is CASSQDRLSNQPQHF. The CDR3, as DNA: TGCGCCAGCAGCCAAGACAGGTTAAGCAATCAGCCCCAGCATTTT.